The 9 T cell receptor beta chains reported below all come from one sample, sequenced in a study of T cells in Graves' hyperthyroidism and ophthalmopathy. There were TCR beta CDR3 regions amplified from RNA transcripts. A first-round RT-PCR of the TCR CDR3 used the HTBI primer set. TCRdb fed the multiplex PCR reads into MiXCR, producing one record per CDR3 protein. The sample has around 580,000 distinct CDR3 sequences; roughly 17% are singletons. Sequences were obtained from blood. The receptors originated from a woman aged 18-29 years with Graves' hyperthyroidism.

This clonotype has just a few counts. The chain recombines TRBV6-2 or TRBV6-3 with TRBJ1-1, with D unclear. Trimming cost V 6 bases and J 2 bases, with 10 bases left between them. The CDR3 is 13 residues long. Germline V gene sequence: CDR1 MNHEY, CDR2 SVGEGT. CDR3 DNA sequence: TGTGCCAGCAGGCAAGATCCCAACACTGAAGCTTTCTTT. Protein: CASRQDPNTEAFF.

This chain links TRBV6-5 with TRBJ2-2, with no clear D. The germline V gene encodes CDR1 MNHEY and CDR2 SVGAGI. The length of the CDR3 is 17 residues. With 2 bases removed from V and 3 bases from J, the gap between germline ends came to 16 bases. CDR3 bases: TGTGCCAGCAGTTACCTTCCGGTCAACCAACACACCGGGGAGCTGTTTTTT. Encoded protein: CASSYLPVNQHTGELFF.

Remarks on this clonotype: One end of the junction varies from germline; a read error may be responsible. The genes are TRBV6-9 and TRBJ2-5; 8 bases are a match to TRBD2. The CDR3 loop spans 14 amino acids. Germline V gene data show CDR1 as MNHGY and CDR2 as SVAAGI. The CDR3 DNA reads TGTGCCAGCAGTTCCCGCGGGGGGCCTGAGACCCAGTGCTTC. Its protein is CASSSRGGPETQCF.

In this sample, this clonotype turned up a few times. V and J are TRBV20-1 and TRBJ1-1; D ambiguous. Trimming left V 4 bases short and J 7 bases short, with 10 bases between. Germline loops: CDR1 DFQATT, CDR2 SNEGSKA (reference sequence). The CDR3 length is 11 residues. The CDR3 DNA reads TGCAGTGCTACTTCTACCAATGAAGCTTTCTTT. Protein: CSATSTNEAFF.

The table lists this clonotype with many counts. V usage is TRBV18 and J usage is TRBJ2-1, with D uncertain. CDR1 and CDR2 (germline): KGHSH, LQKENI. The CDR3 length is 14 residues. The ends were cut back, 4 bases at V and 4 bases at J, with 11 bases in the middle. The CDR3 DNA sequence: TGTGCCAGCTCACTCACCATCTTATACAATGAGCAGTTCTTC. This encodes CASSLTILYNEQFF.

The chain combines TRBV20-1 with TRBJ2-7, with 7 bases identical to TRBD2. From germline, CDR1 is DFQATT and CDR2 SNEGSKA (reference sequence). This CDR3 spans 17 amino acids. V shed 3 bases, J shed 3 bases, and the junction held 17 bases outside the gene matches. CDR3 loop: CSARGSLGTNAIYEQYF. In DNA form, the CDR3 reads TGCAGTGCTAGGGGGAGCCTGGGGACTAACGCAATCTACGAGCAGTACTTC.

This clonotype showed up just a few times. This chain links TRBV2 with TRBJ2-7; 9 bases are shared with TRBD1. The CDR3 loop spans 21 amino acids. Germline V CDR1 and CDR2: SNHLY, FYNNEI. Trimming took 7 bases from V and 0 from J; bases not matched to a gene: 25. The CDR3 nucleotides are TGTGCCAGCATCCCAGTGCATTCATCGACCCACAGGGGGCGAAGCTCCTACGAGCAGTACTTC. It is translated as CASIPVHSSTHRGRSSYEQYF.

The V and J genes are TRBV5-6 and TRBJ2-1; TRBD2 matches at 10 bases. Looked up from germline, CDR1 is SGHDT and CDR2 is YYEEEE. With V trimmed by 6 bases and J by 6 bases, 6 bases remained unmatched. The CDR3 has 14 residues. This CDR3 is CASNHRLAGNEQFF. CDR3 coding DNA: TGTGCCAGCAACCACAGACTAGCGGGCAATGAGCAGTTCTTC.

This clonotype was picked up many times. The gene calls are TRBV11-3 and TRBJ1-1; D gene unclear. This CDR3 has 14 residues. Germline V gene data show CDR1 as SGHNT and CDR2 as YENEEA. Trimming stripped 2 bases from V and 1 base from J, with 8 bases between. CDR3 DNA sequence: TGTGCCAGCAGCTTATACATAAAGAACACTGAAGCTTTCTTT. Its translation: CASSLYIKNTEAFF. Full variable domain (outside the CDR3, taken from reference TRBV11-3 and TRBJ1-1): EAGVVQSPRYKIIEKKQPVAFWCNPISGHNTLYWYLQNLGQGPELLIRYENEEAVDDSQLPKDRFSAERLKGVDSTLKIQPAELGDSAVYLCASSLYIKNTEAFFGQGTRLTVV.